The 22 T cell receptor beta chains presented below share a single source sample, sequenced in a study of post-analysis software for immune sequencing data. Notes on the study in general: Among a handful of TRBV segments more frequent in patients than controls were TRBV5-6, TRBV5-1 and TRBV20-1.

Built from TCR beta cDNA, the libraries had unique molecular identifiers in them. TCRdb called the PCR reads again in MiXCR, with one record for every CDR3 protein. The data show a few hundred thousand distinct CDR3 sequences, about a third seen once. No antigen has been identified for these receptors. Material: blood. Source of these receptors: a girl younger than 18 with multiple sclerosis.

The V call is TRBV6-2 or TRBV6-3, the J call TRBJ2-7, with TRBD1 matching 8 bases. The length of the CDR3 is 14 residues. CDR1 and CDR2 (germline): MNHEY, SVGEGT. Trimming removed 7 bases from V and 2 bases from J; junction bases left unmatched: 7. DNA of the CDR3: TGTGCCAGCACCCAGTCAGGGGGCGCCTACGAGCAGTACTTC. Protein product: CASTQSGGAYEQYF.

A few counts support this clonotype. The chain recombines TRBV29-1 with TRBJ2-1; 7 bases align to TRBD1. Germline V gene sequence: CDR1 SQVTM, CDR2 ANQGSEA. Trimming took 6 bases from V and 2 from J; bases not matched to a gene: 4. The CDR3 has 13 residues. CDR3 loop: CSVKDRTYNEQFF. As DNA, the CDR3 is TGCAGCGTCAAGGACAGGACCTACAATGAGCAGTTCTTC.

The table lists this clonotype with a few counts. V gene TRBV19 combines with J gene TRBJ1-2; D uncertain. V was pared by 1 base and J by 4 bases, with 10 bases between. Germline V gene sequence: CDR1 LNHDA, CDR2 SQIVND (reference sequence). The CDR3 is 14 residues long. DNA for the CDR3: TGTGCCAGTAGTATAGGCGACCTCCTCTATGGCTACACCTTC. Protein sequence: CASSIGDLLYGYTF.

The V gene is TRBV29-1, the J gene TRBJ2-7; 11 nucleotides align to TRBD1. TRBJ2-5 matches the DNA end more closely, so the J call is doubtful. The CDR3 sequence is 14 residues long. The germline gives CDR1 SQVTM, CDR2 ANQGSEA. The DNA for the CDR3 is TGCAGCGTTGAAGGGACAGGGGGCCTGAAGACCCAGTACTTC. It yields the protein CSVEGTGGLKTQYF.

The V and J genes are TRBV20-1 and TRBJ2-5; TRBD2 aligns across 13 bases. CDR1 is DFQATT, CDR2 SNEGSKA, per germline (reference sequence). After removal of 6 bases from V and 9 bases from J, the junction contained 7 bases not matched to a gene. CDR3 length: 13 amino acids. The CDR3 here is CSATSGGAEAQYF. The CDR3 DNA reads as TGCAGTGCAACTAGCGGGGGGGCGGAGGCCCAGTACTTC.

This clonotype was seen more than once but under ten times. The chain combines TRBV9 with TRBJ1-5; 7 nucleotides agree with TRBD1. The CDR3 length is 15 residues. V lost 0 bases, J lost 6 bases, and 6 bases stayed unmatched. The germline V gene has CDR1 SGDLS and CDR2 YYNGEE. The CDR3 nucleotides are TGTGCCAGCAGCGTAGAACGACAGGGTTGTCAGCCCCAGCATTTT. Translation: CASSVERQGCQPQHF.

The chain is built from TRBV12-3 or TRBV12-4 and TRBJ2-7, with TRBD2 as a possible D gene (5 bases). The DNA end favors TRBJ2-5, so the J call may be wrong. CDR3 length: 16 residues. CDR3 bases: TGTGCCAGCAGTTTGACCGGGGATTCGCTCGTGGAGACCCAGTACTTC. It yields the protein CASSLTGDSLVETQYF.

J is TRBJ2-4 and V is TRBV6-1; unclear D gene. Germline CDR1 reads MNHNS; CDR2 reads SASEGT. This CDR3 spans 14 amino acids. With 1 base removed from V and 8 bases from J, the gap between germline ends came to 12 bases. CDR3 sequence: CASSEGRAPYIQYF. DNA of the CDR3: TGTGCCAGCAGTGAAGGAAGGGCCCCGTACATTCAGTACTTC.

Only a few counts were recorded for this clonotype. The gene calls are TRBV29-1 and TRBJ2-1; D gene uncertain. Deletions cut 3 bases from V and 2 bases from J, with 14 bases between. The germline gives CDR1 SQVTM, CDR2 ANQGSEA. This CDR3 has 15 amino acids. CDR3 nucleotides: TGCAGCGTTGACGGCCAGGCCACTACCTACAATGAGCAGTTCTTC. As protein: CSVDGQATTYNEQFF.

This chain joins TRBV7-2 and TRBJ2-5; D uncertain. Trimming stripped 2 bases from V and 9 bases from J, with 10 bases between. The germline CDR1 and CDR2 sequences are SGHTA and FQGNSA. CDR3 length: 12 amino acids. The CDR3 spells CASSLLVLPQYF. The CDR3 coding sequence is TGTGCCAGCAGCTTACTTGTCCTGCCCCAGTACTTC.

This chain joins TRBV5-6 and TRBJ2-3; a weak D match, TRBD2 (5 bases). There are 16 residues in the CDR3. V shed 4 bases and J shed 2 bases, with 17 bases lying between them. Germline assignment: CDR1 SGHDT and CDR2 YYEEEE. The CDR3 bases are TGTGCCAGCAGCCCAGGCCATGCTAGCCCCACAGATACGCAGTATTTT. As protein: CASSPGHASPTDTQYF. The variable domain in full, completed from reference TRBV5-6 and TRBJ2-3, reads DAGVTQSPTHLIKTRGQQVTLRCSPKSGHDTVSWYQQALGQGPQFIFQYYEEEERQRGNFPDRFSGHQFPNYSSELNVNALLLGDSALYLCASSPGHASPTDTQYFGPGTRLTVL.

A few counts support this clonotype. The chain links TRBV5-1 to TRBJ2-3, with D perhaps TRBD1 (6 bases). Trimming removed 4 bases from V and 0 bases from J, with 15 bases in between. The V gene's germline CDR1 is SGHRS and CDR2 YFSETQ. CDR3 size: 16 residues. CDR3 DNA: TGCGCCAGCAGCCCAGATACAGGGATTAGCACAGATACGCAGTATTTT. Its translation is CASSPDTGISTDTQYF.

This clonotype was counted between two and nine times. For the CDR3, the DNA is TGCAGCGTTGCTGCGGGGGGGCTGGGCAATGAGCAGTTCTTC. This gives the protein CSVAAGGLGNEQFF. The J gene is TRBJ2-1, the V gene TRBV29-1; 9 bases are a match to TRBD2. V shed 4 bases and J 6 bases; nucleotides not matched to a gene: 7. The CDR3 sequence is 14 residues long. The germline CDR1 and CDR2 sequences are SQVTM and ANQGSEA.

This clonotype was detected only a few times. This chain connects TRBV9 to TRBJ1-6, with a tentative D call TRBD1 (5 bases). Germline assignment: CDR1 SGDLS and CDR2 YYNGEE. The CDR3 loop spans 12 amino acids. V lost 3 bases to trimming and J lost 10 bases, with 8 bases between them. The CDR3 nucleotides read TGTGCCAGCAGCGACAGGAACTCACCCCTCCACTTT. Translation gives CASSDRNSPLHF.

This clonotype has only a few counts. The chain carries TRBV11-2 and TRBJ2-1, with a weak D call TRBD2 (6 bases). The germline V and J ends were trimmed by 5 bases and 2 bases, with 13 bases remaining between them. The CDR3 totals 15 residues. In germline, CDR1 is SGHAT, CDR2 FQNNGV. CDR3 DNA sequence: TGTGCCAGCAGCCCCGTGACTAGTCCCTACAATGAGCAGTTCTTC. Translation gives CASSPVTSPYNEQFF.

This clonotype was seen only a few times. The gene calls are TRBV14 and TRBJ2-5; D possibly corresponds to TRBD1 (6 bases). Between the trimmed V and J ends, which lost 3 bases and 1 base, there was a span of 12 bases. The germline V gene encodes CDR1 SGHDN and CDR2 FVKESK. The CDR3 extends over 15 amino acids. CDR3 DNA sequence: TGTGCCAGCAGCCAGTTGGAGGACAGCCAAGAGACCCAGTACTTC. Its translation is CASSQLEDSQETQYF.

A few counts support this clonotype. This chain joins TRBV9 and TRBJ2-3; TRBD1 agrees at 9 bases. V lost 4 bases and J lost 3; bases outside the gene matches: 12. The CDR3 length is 17 residues. The germline V gene encodes CDR1 SGDLS and CDR2 YYNGEE. The CDR3 spells CASSPRTGDMRTDTQYF. The CDR3, as DNA: TGTGCCAGCAGCCCTCGGACAGGGGACATGAGGACAGATACGCAGTATTTT.

This sequence joins TRBV25-1 and TRBJ1-4; D is perhaps TRBD1 (5 bases). In germline, CDR1 is MGHDK, CDR2 SYGVNS. Trimming took off 3 bases at V and 10 bases at J, with 15 bases between the two ends. This CDR3 has 14 amino acids. In DNA, the CDR3 is TGTGCCAGCAGTGATGAAGGGGTGAGGGCAAAACTGTTTTTT. Protein sequence: CASSDEGVRAKLFF.

The gene calls are TRBV7-3 and TRBJ2-1; TRBD2 might be the D (6 bases). The ends were cut back, 1 base at V and 10 bases at J, with 8 bases in the middle. The V gene's germline CDR1 is SGHTA and CDR2 FQGTGA. CDR3 length equals 12 residues. The CDR3 here is CASSLMSGEQFF. The DNA of the CDR3 is TGTGCCAGCAGCTTAATGAGCGGGGAGCAGTTCTTC.

V is TRBV5-5 and J is TRBJ2-4, with D hard to call. From germline, CDR1 is SGHKS and CDR2 YYEKEE (reference sequence). This CDR3 is built from 13 residues. The V end was cut by 6 bases, the J end by 0 bases, with 7 bases between. For the CDR3, the DNA is TGTGCCAGCACACAATTAGCCAAAAACATTCAGTACTTC. Translation gives CASTQLAKNIQYF.

Ten or more counts support this clonotype. V gene TRBV7-3 combines with J gene TRBJ2-1, with D possibly matching TRBD2 (6 bases). CDR1 and CDR2 from the germline V gene are SGHTA and FQGTGA. There are 16 residues in the CDR3. Trimming cost V 6 bases and J 1 base, with 16 bases left between them. This CDR3 reads CASSPVAVESYNEQFF. In nucleotides, the CDR3 is TGTGCCAGCAGTCCCGTAGCGGTGGAGTCCTACAATGAGCAGTTCTTC.

Worth noting for this clonotype: One end of the junction fails to match germline, which may point to a read error. This chain connects TRBV28 to TRBJ2-7; D is unresolved. CDR1 MDHEN and CDR2 SYDVKM come from the germline V gene. The length of the CDR3 is 14 residues. This chain's CDR3 is CANSLLQDSYEQYF. CDR3 DNA sequence: TGTGCCAACAGTTTACTCCAAGATTCCTACGAGCAGTACTTC.